This T cell receptor beta chain was recovered during a study of blood T cell repertoires in COVID-19. The overall study: Some COVID-19 samples were acute and others convalescent; all came from the United States, Italy and Spain.

V shed 3 bases and J 4 bases; nucleotides not matched to a gene: 8. The CDR3 covers 17 residues. The V gene's germline CDR1 is MDHEN and CDR2 SYDVKM. Profiling relied on immunoSEQ multiplex PCR, and the TCRdb table lists in-frame clones only, not all of them. The sample records about 190,000 clones, roughly 90% being singletons. The specimen was peripheral blood. The chain recombines TRBV28 with TRBJ2-2; 10 nucleotides agree with TRBD1. The source of this sequence is a man in his fifties with acute or convalescent COVID-19. The CDR3 region is CASSFAGTGEVTGELFF. The CDR3 coding sequence is TGTGCCAGCAGTTTTGCCGGGACAGGGGAGGTCACCGGGGAGCTGTTTTTT.